This T cell receptor beta chain is from a study of OX40 agonist ivuxolimab in advanced cancers. CDR1 LGHNA and CDR2 YSLEER come from the germline V gene. The CDR3 extends over 14 amino acids. V was trimmed by 0 bases and J by 2 bases, leaving 7 bases between them. Here immunoSEQ multiplex PCR was the method, and the copy in TCRdb shows in-frame clones only, minus some. Among more than 25,000 clones, around nine tenths were seen once, and the ten largest hold roughly 9.4%. The receptor's source is an adult with an advanced solid tumor such as melanoma, head and neck, liver or kidney cancer. The chain employs TRBV4-3 and TRBJ1-1; D is ambiguous. Material: CD4+ or CD8+ T cells sorted from blood, obtained in a trial of the OX40 agonist ivuxolimab. The CDR3 region is CASSQENGNTEAFF. CDR3 nucleotides: TGCGCCAGCAGCCAAGAGAACGGCAACACTGAAGCTTTCTTT.